One T cell receptor beta chain is described in this entry. Its target is not known. The sample originates from a study of cytomegalovirus exposure and HLA in healthy donors. Vbeta (60) and Jbeta (13) primers were used in the PCR. Some clones are missing from TCRdb's copy, which holds only in-frame ones; the method was immunoSEQ multiplex PCR. The sample has roughly 290,000 clones, roughly 89% seen once; the top ten hold roughly 2%. Whole-study findings and limits: In a later analysis, V- and J-gene trimming of beta chains associated with a DCLRE1C missense variant, replicated independently.

Sequences were obtained from PBMCs. This clonotype was sampled from a woman between 18 and 29 years old in good health and CMV-seronegative.

Written as DNA, the CDR3 is TGTGCCAGCAGCTTGGTTCTGTCGGACAGGTCCTACGAGCAGTACTTC. Protein product: CASSLVLSDRSYEQYF. The chain has TRBV5-7 and TRBJ2-7, with 7 bases that match TRBD1. Being an ORF, TRBV5-7 has a function that is uncertain. Trimming removed 0 bases from V and 1 base from J; junction bases left unmatched: 7. The CDR3 is 16 amino acids.